This record concerns one TCR beta chain sequence. The entry originates in a study of blood T cell repertoires in COVID-19. Background on the study: The origin of the acute and convalescent COVID-19 samples was the United States, Italy and Spain.

The V and J ends lost 5 bases and 2 bases respectively, with 15 bases between them. The CDR3 spans 14 residues. CDR1 is SQVTM, CDR2 ANQGSEA, per germline. Source study methods: Reference gene primer amplification in the assay estimated nucleated cell counts. The method was immunoSEQ multiplex PCR; TCRdb's version includes in-frame clones alone and lacks a portion of them. The DNA gave D and trimming, while V, J and clone size come from that table. The profile shows about 220,000 clones, over 75% of them singletons. This sequence was found in a human donor in a cohort sampled during active COVID-19. The V call is TRBV29-1, the J call TRBJ1-1; no clear D. Sequencing input: peripheral blood. DNA for the CDR3: TGCAGCGTTAAGTTACGGGAAGGTAACACTGAAGCTTTCTTT. Amino acids: CSVKLREGNTEAFF.